The rows below give T cell receptor beta chains drawn from one sample of a study of T cell responses to AZD1222 COVID-19 vaccine. Produced via immunoSEQ multiplex PCR; TCRdb's table is partial and in-frame only. The sample includes 65,000 to 85,000 clones, roughly 80% of them seen just once. Specimen: peripheral blood, collected 28 days after the second AZD1222 dose. The receptors here all came from an adult who received the AZD1222 COVID-19 vaccine. Each CDR3 is given with its conserved first and last residue. Fields, in order: D gene, J gene, clone size, V gene, CDR3 DNA, CDR3 protein. The D gene is left open where the match is weak. Clone size is shown for a subset of rows, as once, few, many or a class of expanded clone.

- TRBJ1-5 - TRBV10-3 TGTGCCATCAGTGAGGCAGGGGCTAAGGATCAGCCCCAGCATTTT CAISEAGAKDQPQHF
- TRBJ1-1 - TRBV2 TGTGCCAGCAGTGCGATGACAGTCTTGAACACTGAAGCTTTCTTT CASSAMTVLNTEAFF
- TRBJ2-1 - TRBV7-9 TGTGCCAGCGGGGGACCCTACAATGAGCAGTTCTTC CASGGPYNEQFF
TRBD1 TRBJ1-2 - TRBV19 TGTGCCAGTAGTCCCGGACAGGAAGGGAGTGGCTACACCTTC CASSPGQEGSGYTF
- TRBJ1-2 - TRBV29-1 TGCGGAGGACAGCCTTATGGCTACACCTTC CGGQPYGYTF
- TRBJ1-2 few TRBV6-5 TGTGCCAGCAGTTCCGGGACACGCTATGACTACACCTTC CASSSGTRYDYTF
TRBD1 TRBJ1-4 - TRBV5-5 TGTGCCAGCAGCTCAGTCTCGGGACAGAGTGAAAAACTGTTTTTT CASSSVSGQSEKLFF
TRBD1 TRBJ2-5 - TRBV6-1 TGTGCCAGCAGTGAAGGGACAGGGGTTGTAGAGACCCAGTACTTC CASSEGTGVVETQYF
- TRBJ1-2 - TRBV29-1 TGCAGCGTTGGGGCAGCAGATGGCTACACCTTC CSVGAADGYTF
- TRBJ2-7 - TRBV13 TGTGCCAGCAGCTTCTTGGAGTACGGAGGGCCCTACGAGCAGTACTTC CASSFLEYGGPYEQYF
TRBD2 TRBJ2-1 - TRBV3-1/TRBV3-2 TGTGCCAGCAGCCAACGAGCGGGGGGCCCTACGTACGGAGAGCAGTTCTTC CASSQRAGGPTYGEQFF
- TRBJ2-1 - TRBV28 TGTGCCAGCAGTTTATTGTACTACCATGAGCAGTTCTTC CASSLLYYHEQFF
- TRBJ2-7 - TRBV6-1 TGTGCCAGCAGTGAAGTCCGGGGGGCAGACTACGAGCAGTACTTC CASSEVRGADYEQYF
- TRBJ2-7 - TRBV27 TGTGCCAGCAGTCCCCGAAGGCTTGGTCGAGAGCAGTACTTC CASSPRRLGREQYF
TRBD1 TRBJ2-4 - TRBV7-2 TGTGCCAGCAGCTTATGGGGACAGGGTTTCGCCAAAAACATTCAGTACTTC CASSLWGQGFAKNIQYF
- TRBJ2-5 - TRBV4-1 TGCGCCAGCAGCCAAGGACAAGGGGTAGAGACCCAGTACTTC CASSQGQGVETQYF
TRBD2 TRBJ2-3 - TRBV10-3 TGTGCCATCAGTGAGGTAGCGGGGGGGCCAACAGATACGCAGTATTTT CAISEVAGGPTDTQYF
- TRBJ2-1 - TRBV9 TGTGCCAGCAGCGTATACGGACACCTTTACAATGAGCAGTTCTTC CASSVYGHLYNEQFF
TRBD1 TRBJ1-5 - TRBV4-1 TGCGCCAGCAGCCAAACCGGGACAGGGCCCAATCAGCCCCAGCATTTT CASSQTGTGPNQPQHF
- TRBJ1-2 - TRBV28 TGTGCCAGCAGTCAGGATTTTAACTATGGCTACACCTTC CASSQDFNYGYTF
- TRBJ2-1 - TRBV7-6 TGTGCCAGCAGCTTAGGTCGTAACTCCTACAATGAGCAGTTCTTC CASSLGRNSYNEQFF
- TRBJ1-2 - TRBV3-1/TRBV3-2 TGTGCCAGCAGCCAAGGGCAGGAACCTTTTCGGGGCTACACCTTC CASSQGQEPFRGYTF
TRBD1 TRBJ2-7 - TRBV27 TGTGCCAGCAGTTCCATCCGGGACAGAAGTAAGGGCGAGCAGTACTTC CASSSIRDRSKGEQYF
- TRBJ1-5 - TRBV28 TGTGCCAGCAGTTTTCGTCCCGAGGGGCAGCCCCAGCATTTT CASSFRPEGQPQHF
- TRBJ1-4 - TRBV7-2 TGTGCCAGCAGCTTAACCGGGCAAGGGGGTACTAATGAAAAACTGTTTTTT CASSLTGQGGTNEKLFF
- TRBJ1-4 - TRBV10-3 TGTGCCAGCGCCCGTAGGGAGGGTGAAAAACTGTTTTTT CASARREGEKLFF
- TRBJ2-7 - TRBV10-3 TGTGCCATCAGAGGGGCAGGTCCCTCCCCTATTGGCGAGCAGTACTTC CAIRGAGPSPIGEQYF
- TRBJ1-6 - TRBV30 TGTGCCTGGAGTGTACCTGATCTTCGGGTACCCACCTATAATTCACCCCTCCACTTT CAWSVPDLRVPTYNSPLHF
TRBD1 TRBJ2-7 - TRBV6-5 TGTGCCAGCAGTTATATCAGTGGGACAGGGGGCATTGAGCAGTACTTC CASSYISGTGGIEQYF
TRBD2 TRBJ2-7 - TRBV6-1 TGTGCCAGCAGTGAAGCCCCCCTAGCGGGGGGCTACGAGCAGTACTTC CASSEAPLAGGYEQYF
- TRBJ2-5 - TRBV5-1 TGCGCCAGCAGCTGGGGGGCTGGGGGCACGGAGACCCAGTACTTC CASSWGAGGTETQYF
TRBD1 TRBJ1-5 - TRBV30 TGTGCCTGGAGCCGACAGGGGAATCAGCCCCAGCATTTT CAWSRQGNQPQHF
- TRBJ1-1 - TRBV12-3/TRBV12-4 TGTGCCAGCAGTCTTATGAACACTGAAGCTTTCTTT CASSLMNTEAFF
- TRBJ2-1 - TRBV5-8 TGTGCCAGCAGCTTGAGGCGGCCCCCCAATGAGCAGTTCTTC CASSLRRPPNEQFF
TRBD2 TRBJ2-3 - TRBV24-1 TGTGCCACCAGTGAACCACTAGCGGGGGCCACAGATACGCAGTATTTT CATSEPLAGATDTQYF
- TRBJ2-2 - TRBV5-4 TGTGCCAGCAGCTTGGGGGGAGACACCGGGGAGCTGTTTTTT CASSLGGDTGELFF
TRBD1 TRBJ1-6 - TRBV30 TGTGCCTGGAGTATGACAGGGTCGAATTCACCCCTCCACTTT CAWSMTGSNSPLHF
- TRBJ1-3 few TRBV18 TGTGCCAGCTCACCAGACGGGAGGGGCTCTGGAAACACCATATATTTT CASSPDGRGSGNTIYF
TRBD1 TRBJ2-7 few TRBV29-1 TGCAGCGTTGTGGGGGACAGCTACGAGCAGTACTTC CSVVGDSYEQYF
TRBD1 TRBJ1-5 - TRBV6-1 TGTGCCAGCAGTGAAATGGACAGGGTAAATCAGCCCCAGCATTTT CASSEMDRVNQPQHF
- TRBJ1-3 - TRBV4-3 TGCGCCAGCAGCCAGGTTACTGGAAACACCATATATTTT CASSQVTGNTIYF
- TRBJ2-7 - TRBV7-2 TGTGCCAGCAGCGTAAACTTGGGACGGGAGCAGTACTTC CASSVNLGREQYF
- TRBJ2-6 once TRBV4-3 TGCGCCAGCAGCCTCGTCTCTGGGGCCAACGTCCTGACTTTC CASSLVSGANVLTF
- TRBJ1-5 - TRBV30 TGTGCCTTCAACGAAGGGGGTATACAGCCCCAGCATTTT CAFNEGGIQPQHF
TRBD2 TRBJ2-3 - TRBV7-2 TGTGCCAGCAGCTTAGTGGGGACTAGCGAAGATACGCAGTATTTT CASSLVGTSEDTQYF
- TRBJ1-2 - TRBV6-5 TGTGCCAGCAGTAGGGGAGGGTCCGGCTATGGCTACACCTTC CASSRGGSGYGYTF
- TRBJ1-4 - TRBV6-5 TGTGCCAGCAGTTACGATCCAGGAACTAGGGAAAAACTGTTTTTT CASSYDPGTREKLFF
TRBD1 TRBJ1-5 - TRBV6-2/TRBV6-3 TGTGCCAGCAGTTACGAGAGACAGGGTCCGAGCAATCAGCCCCAGCATTTT CASSYERQGPSNQPQHF
- TRBJ2-2 - TRBV12-3/TRBV12-4 TGTGCCAGCAGTTTATATGTCGGGGAGCTGTTTTTT CASSLYVGELFF
TRBD2 TRBJ2-3 - TRBV3-1/TRBV3-2 TGTGCCAGCAGCCAAGATATACTAGCGGGGGGTTCTAGCACAGATACGCAGTATTTT CASSQDILAGGSSTDTQYF